This entry is about one T cell receptor beta chain. This clonotype has just one count. The antigen this receptor binds is unknown. Base quality data are lacking; no much larger clone is found one base away. One read alone makes for weak evidence. From cysteine to phenylalanine, the CDR3 is 16 amino acids long. Of the read, only the CDR3 DNA is kept; its 48 bases are in frame from base 1. V is pared back by 0 bases and J by 1 base, with 12 bases lying between the germline termini. From the germline V gene (reference sequence), CDR1 is DFQATT and CDR2 is SNEGSKA. RNA was extracted with the RNeasy kit and 0.5 to 1 ug was reverse transcribed using random hexamers. The immunoSEQ multiplex PCR assay, which covers 54 Vbeta and 13 Jbeta segments, was used to amplify TCR beta CDR3 regions. PCR amplification bias was corrected using a synthetic template baseline for primer optimization and computational correction. The paper's processing steps were these. Reads were annotated to V, D and J genes according to IMGT and were analyzed with immunoSEQ Analyzer, with only productive sequences retained. Clonality was computed as one minus Shannon entropy normalized by log2 of the number of productive unique sequences. Public and private clones were assessed among the 100 most prevalent clones of each patient and control. Clones were defined as Susac-specific if absent from the healthy and MS cohorts, from around 1,000 published viral clones and from other ImmuneACCESS disease sequences. The public reads were quality trimmed at Q25 with fastp and then assembled into clones with MiXCR by TCRdb, keeping productive beta chains. Rows with a matching CDR3 protein are joined into one entry that keeps the most common DNA and genes. Clone size and V and J calls follow TCRdb, not the original study. The sample has 180,000 or so distinct CDR3 sequences on record, approximately 96% of them singletons. The top ten clones comprise 0.11% to 0.15% of the sample.

High-throughput TCR beta sequencing profiled peripheral blood CD8+ and CD4+ T cells from healthy donors, Susac syndrome patients and multiple sclerosis patients. Healthy donors were included as age- and sex-matched controls. Bulk CD8+ and CD4+ T cells were purified by magnetic negative isolation, whereas CD8+ TEMRA cells were enriched by FACS. Blood was drawn into EDTA tubes, processed within 24 hours, and PBMCs were isolated by density gradient centrifugation. PBMCs intended for TCR sequencing were frozen in liquid nitrogen and were later thawed in a 37 degrees C water bath. The sorted or isolated CD4+, CD8+ and CD8+ TEMRA cells reached a purity of at least 90%. These data are taken from a study of CD8 T cells in Susac syndrome (dated by TCRdb to the late 2010s). Turning to the overall study: Repertoire sequencing was used to test whether CD8+ T cell activation and differentiation in Susac syndrome was antigen driven. General study outcomes and caveats: The number of individuals in the TCR sequencing and HLA analysis was acknowledged as relatively small.

The chain couples TRBV20-1 to TRBJ2-2; a weak D assignment points to TRBD1 (5 bases agree). Sample: CD4+ T cells from PBMCs. The source of this sequence is a human donor in good health. The CDR3 protein: CSARELSRGNTGELFF. The bases read TGCAGTGCTAGAGAGCTATCTAGGGGGAACACCGGGGAGCTGTTTTTT.